This TCR beta chain is from a study of shared clonotypes between healthy human individuals. Study findings and constraints: Generally, estimated richness proved larger in naive subsets than it did in memory subsets.

Per germline, CDR1 SNHLY and CDR2 FYNNEI. The CDR3 sequence is 14 residues long. Trimming took 4 bases from V and 0 from J, leaving 9 bases between them. This table comes from immunoSEQ multiplex PCR, and its TCRdb copy is limited to in-frame clones, with some not included. Among 600,000 to 750,000 clones listed, around 70% were seen once. Memory CD4+ cells were the fraction left after CD45RA+ naive selection. A note on this clone: Its antigen is undetermined.

This receptor was obtained from a woman aged 25 to 45 in good health. The sample taken for sequencing was memory CD4+ T cells sorted from blood. Sample subset: CD45RA-negative fraction. J is TRBJ2-5 and V is TRBV2; D gene ambiguous. The CDR3 is CASSGLGNQETQYF. CDR3 in DNA: TGTGCCAGCAGTGGGTTAGGAAACCAAGAGACCCAGTACTTC.